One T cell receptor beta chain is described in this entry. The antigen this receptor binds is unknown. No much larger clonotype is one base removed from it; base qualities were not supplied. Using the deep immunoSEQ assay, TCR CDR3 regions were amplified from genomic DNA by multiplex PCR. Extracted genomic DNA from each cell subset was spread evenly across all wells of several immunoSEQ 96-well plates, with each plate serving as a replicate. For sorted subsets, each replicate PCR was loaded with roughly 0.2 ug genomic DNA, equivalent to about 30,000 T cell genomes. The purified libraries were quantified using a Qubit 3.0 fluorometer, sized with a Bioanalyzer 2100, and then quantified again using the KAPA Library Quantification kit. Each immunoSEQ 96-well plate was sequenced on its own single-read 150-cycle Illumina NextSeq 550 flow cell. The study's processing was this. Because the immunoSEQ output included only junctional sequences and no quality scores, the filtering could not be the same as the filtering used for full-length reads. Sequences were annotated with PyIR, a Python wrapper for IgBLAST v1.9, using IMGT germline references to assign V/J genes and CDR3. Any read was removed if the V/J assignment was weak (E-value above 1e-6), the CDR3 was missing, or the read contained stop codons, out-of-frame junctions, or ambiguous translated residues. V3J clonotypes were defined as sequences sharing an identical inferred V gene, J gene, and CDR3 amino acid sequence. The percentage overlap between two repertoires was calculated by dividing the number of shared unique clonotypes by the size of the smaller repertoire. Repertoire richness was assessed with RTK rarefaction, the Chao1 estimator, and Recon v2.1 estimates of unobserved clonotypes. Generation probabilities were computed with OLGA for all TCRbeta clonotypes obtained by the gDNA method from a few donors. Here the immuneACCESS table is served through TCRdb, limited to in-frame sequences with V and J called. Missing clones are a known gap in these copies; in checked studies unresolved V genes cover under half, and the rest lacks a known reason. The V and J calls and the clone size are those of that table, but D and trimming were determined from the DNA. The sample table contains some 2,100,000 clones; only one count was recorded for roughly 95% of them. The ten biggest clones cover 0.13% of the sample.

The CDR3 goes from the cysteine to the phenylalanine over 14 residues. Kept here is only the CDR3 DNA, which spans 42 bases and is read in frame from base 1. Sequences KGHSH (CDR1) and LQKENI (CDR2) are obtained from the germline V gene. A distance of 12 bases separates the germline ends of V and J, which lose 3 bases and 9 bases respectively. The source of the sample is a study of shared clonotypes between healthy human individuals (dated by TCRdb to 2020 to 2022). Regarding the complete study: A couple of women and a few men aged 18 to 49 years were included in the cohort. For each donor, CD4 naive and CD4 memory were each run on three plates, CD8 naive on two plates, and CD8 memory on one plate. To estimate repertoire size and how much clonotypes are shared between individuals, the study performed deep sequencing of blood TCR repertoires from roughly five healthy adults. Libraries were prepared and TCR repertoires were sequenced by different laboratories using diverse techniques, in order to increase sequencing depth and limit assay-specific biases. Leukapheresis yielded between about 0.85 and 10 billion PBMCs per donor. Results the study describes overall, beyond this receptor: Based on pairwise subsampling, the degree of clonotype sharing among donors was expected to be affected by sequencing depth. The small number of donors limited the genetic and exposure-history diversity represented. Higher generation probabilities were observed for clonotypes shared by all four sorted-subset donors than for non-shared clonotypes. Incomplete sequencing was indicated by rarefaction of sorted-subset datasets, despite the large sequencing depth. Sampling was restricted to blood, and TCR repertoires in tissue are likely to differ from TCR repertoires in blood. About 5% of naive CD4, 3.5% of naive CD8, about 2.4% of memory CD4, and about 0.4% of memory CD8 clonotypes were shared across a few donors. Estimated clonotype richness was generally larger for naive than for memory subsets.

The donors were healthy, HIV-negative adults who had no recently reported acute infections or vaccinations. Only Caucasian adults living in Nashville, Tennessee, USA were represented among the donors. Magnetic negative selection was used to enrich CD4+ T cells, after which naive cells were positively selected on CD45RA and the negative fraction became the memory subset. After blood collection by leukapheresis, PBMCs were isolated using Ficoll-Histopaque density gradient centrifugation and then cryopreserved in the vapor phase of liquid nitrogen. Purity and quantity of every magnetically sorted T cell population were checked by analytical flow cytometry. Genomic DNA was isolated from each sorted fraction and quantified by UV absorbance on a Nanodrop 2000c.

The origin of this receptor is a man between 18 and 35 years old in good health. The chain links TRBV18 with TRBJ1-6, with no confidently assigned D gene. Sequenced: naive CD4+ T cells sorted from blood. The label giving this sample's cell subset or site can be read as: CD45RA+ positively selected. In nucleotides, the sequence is TGTGCCAGCTCACCGAACGGATCCATTTCACCCCTCCACTTT. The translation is CASSPNGSISPLHF.